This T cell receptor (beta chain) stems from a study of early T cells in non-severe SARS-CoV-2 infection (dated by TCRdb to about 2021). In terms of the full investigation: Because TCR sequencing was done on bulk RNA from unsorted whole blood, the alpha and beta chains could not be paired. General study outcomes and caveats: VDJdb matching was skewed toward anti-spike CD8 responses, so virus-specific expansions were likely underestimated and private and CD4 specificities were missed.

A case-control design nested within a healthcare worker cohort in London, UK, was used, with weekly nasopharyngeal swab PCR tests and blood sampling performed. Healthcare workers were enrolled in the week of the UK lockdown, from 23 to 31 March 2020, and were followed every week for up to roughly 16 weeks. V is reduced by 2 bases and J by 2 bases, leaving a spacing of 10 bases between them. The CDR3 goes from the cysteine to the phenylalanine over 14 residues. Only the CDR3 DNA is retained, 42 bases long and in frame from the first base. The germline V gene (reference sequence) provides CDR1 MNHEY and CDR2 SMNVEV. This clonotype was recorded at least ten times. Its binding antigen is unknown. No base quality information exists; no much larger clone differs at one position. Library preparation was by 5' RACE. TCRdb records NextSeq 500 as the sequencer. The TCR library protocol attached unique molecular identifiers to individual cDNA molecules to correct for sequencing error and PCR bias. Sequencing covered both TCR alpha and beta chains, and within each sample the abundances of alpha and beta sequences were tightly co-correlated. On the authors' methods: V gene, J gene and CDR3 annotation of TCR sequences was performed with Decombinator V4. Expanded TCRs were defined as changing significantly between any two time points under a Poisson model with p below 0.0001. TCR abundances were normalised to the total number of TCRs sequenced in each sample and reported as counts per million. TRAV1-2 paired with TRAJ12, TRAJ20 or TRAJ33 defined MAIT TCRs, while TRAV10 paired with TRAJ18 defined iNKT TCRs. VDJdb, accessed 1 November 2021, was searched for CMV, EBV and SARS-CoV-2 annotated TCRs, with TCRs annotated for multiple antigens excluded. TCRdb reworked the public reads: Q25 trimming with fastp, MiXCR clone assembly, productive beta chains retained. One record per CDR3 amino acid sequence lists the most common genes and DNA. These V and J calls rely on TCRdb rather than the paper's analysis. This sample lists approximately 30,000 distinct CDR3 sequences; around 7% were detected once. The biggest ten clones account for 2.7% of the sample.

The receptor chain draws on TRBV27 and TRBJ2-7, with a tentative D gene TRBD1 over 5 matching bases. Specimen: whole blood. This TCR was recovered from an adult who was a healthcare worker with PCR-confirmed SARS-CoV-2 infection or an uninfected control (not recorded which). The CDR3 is CASSLGQGTYEQYF. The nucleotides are TGTGCCAGCAGTTTAGGGCAGGGTACCTACGAGCAGTACTTC.